The 10 T cell receptor beta chains given below trace back to one sample, sequenced in a study of cytomegalovirus exposure and HLA in healthy donors (dated by TCRdb to 2016 to 2017). Receptors were amplified or captured by the immunoSEQ multiplex PCR assay. For the multiplex PCR, a mixture combining 60 forward primers for TCR Vbeta segments and 13 reverse primers for TCR Jbeta segments was used. TCRdb retrieved this table from immuneACCESS and kept in-frame rearrangements only. Not all clones are present; in checked studies, unresolved V genes account for under half, and no reason is known for the remainder. For this sample there are about 120,000 clones; around 63% appear just once. Approximately 11% of the sample belongs to the ten largest clones. Source material: PBMCs. The receptor source for this set is a man in his forties or fifties in good health and CMV-seropositive.

The CDR3 is CASSESGDRSYEQYF. CDR3 DNA: TGCGCCAGCAGTGAGTCGGGGGACAGATCCTACGAGCAGTACTTC. This chain uses TRBV10-1 with TRBJ2-7, with TRBD1 matching over 7 bases. CDR1 is WNHNN, CDR2 SYGVQD, per germline (reference sequence). After removal of 0 bases from V and 1 base from J, the junction contained 3 bases not matched to a gene. CDR3 length equals 15 residues.

This chain connects TRBV14 to TRBJ2-7; TRBD2 is a possible D gene (6 bases). The CDR3 is 14 amino acids. The V end was cut by 3 bases, the J end by 4 bases, with 13 bases between. Germline CDR1 is SGHDN and CDR2 is FVKESK. In nucleotides, the CDR3 is TGTGCCAGCAGCCATAATTGGGGGAGGTACGAGCAGTACTTC. It specifies CASSHNWGRYEQYF.

The J gene is TRBJ1-6, the V gene TRBV6-6, with D perhaps TRBD1 (6 bases). The length of the CDR3 is 15 residues. The V end was cut by 6 bases, the J end by 7 bases, with 16 bases between. The germline V gene has CDR1 MNHNY and CDR2 SVGAGI (reference sequence). The CDR3 nucleotides read TGTGCCAGCAGGGAACAGGGAAGGACGAATTCACCCCTCCACTTT. Residues: CASREQGRTNSPLHF.

CDR3 sequence: CASSLDGSGKPQHF. CDR3 in DNA: TGTGCCAGCAGTTTAGACGGTAGCGGGAAGCCCCAGCATTTT. The gene calls are TRBV27 and TRBJ1-5, with no clear D. V dropped 2 bases and J dropped 8 bases, with 13 bases sitting between them. There are 14 residues in the CDR3. Germline V gives CDR1 MNHEY, CDR2 SMNVEV (reference sequence).

This clone appeared a few times. The rearrangement joins TRBV7-9 to TRBJ2-2; D might be TRBD1 (6 bases). From germline, CDR1 is SEHNR and CDR2 FQNEAQ (reference sequence). The germline V and J ends were trimmed by 8 bases and 1 base, with 14 bases remaining between them. CDR3 length equals 15 residues. This chain's CDR3 is CASYAGTMNTGELFF. The CDR3 nucleotides read TGTGCCAGCTATGCCGGGACAATGAACACCGGGGAGCTGTTTTTT. The variable domain in full, with the rest retrieved from reference TRBV7-9 and TRBJ2-2, is DTGVSQNPRHKITKRGQNVTFRCDPISEHNRLYWYRQTLGQGPEFLTYFQNEAQLEKSRLLSDRFSAERPKGSFSTLEIQRTEQGDSAMYLCASYAGTMNTGELFFGEGSRLTVL.

The CDR3 nucleotides are TGTGCCAGCAGCTTATATAGCGGGGGCTTTAATGAGCAGTTCTTC. It codes for CASSLYSGGFNEQFF. This chain connects TRBV7-3 to TRBJ2-1; 9 nucleotides agree with TRBD2. CDR3 size: 15 residues. V shed 2 bases, J shed 7 bases, and the junction held 6 bases outside the gene matches. Germline lookup yields CDR1 SGHTA and CDR2 FQGTGA.

This chain uses TRBV28 with TRBJ2-3; D gene unclear. CDR1 is MDHEN and CDR2 is SYDVKM in the germline V gene. The length of the CDR3 is 12 residues. Trimming cost V 5 bases and J 2 bases, with 5 bases left between them. The CDR3 bases are TGTGCCAGCAGTCCATCCACAGATACGCAGTATTTT. Its translation is CASSPSTDTQYF.

The J gene is TRBJ2-1, the V gene TRBV9; a weak D match, TRBD2 (5 bases). The V end lost 5 bases, the J end lost 6 bases, and 15 bases lay between the germline ends. Germline V lookup: CDR1 SGDLS, CDR2 YYNGEE. The CDR3 contains 14 residues. The CDR3 sequence is CASRAFIGGNEQFF. DNA of the CDR3: TGTGCCAGCAGGGCTTTCATAGGAGGCAATGAGCAGTTCTTC.

The chain has TRBV7-9 and TRBJ2-1; maybe TRBD1 (5 bases). This CDR3 is built from 12 residues. V lost 5 bases and J 5 bases, leaving 7 bases between the germline ends. Germline CDR1 is SEHNR and CDR2 is FQNEAQ (reference sequence). The CDR3 bases are TGTGCCAGCAGCGAACAGGACAATGAGCAGTTCTTC. Translated, it gives CASSEQDNEQFF.

This clone was detected only once. The V and J genes are TRBV11-3 and TRBJ2-5, with 7 bases matching TRBD1. The CDR3 sequence is 17 residues long. Losses at the gene ends were 5 bases for V and 0 bases for J; bases not matched to a gene: 12. Per germline, CDR1 SGHNT and CDR2 YENEEA. The CDR3 DNA reads as TGTGCCAGCAGCCGTACAGAGGGGGCCGCGTACCAAGAGACCCAGTACTTC. Protein sequence: CASSRTEGAAYQETQYF.